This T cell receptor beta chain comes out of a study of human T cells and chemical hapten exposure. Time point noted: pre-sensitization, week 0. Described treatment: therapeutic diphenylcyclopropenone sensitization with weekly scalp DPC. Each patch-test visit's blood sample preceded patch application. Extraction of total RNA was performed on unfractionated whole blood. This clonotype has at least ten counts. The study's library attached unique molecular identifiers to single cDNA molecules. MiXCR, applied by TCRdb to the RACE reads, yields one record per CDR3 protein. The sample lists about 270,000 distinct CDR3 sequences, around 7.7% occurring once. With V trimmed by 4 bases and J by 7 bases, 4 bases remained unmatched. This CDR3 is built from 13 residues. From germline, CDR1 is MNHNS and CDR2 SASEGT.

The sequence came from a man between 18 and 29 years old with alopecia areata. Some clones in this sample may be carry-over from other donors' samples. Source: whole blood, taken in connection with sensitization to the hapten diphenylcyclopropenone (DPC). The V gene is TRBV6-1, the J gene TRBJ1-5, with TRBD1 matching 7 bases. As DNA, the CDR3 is TGTGCCAGCAGTGGACAGGGATGGCAGCCCCAGCATTTT. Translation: CASSGQGWQPQHF.